Shown below are 30 T cell receptor beta chains from a single sample sequenced in a study of T-cell reconstitution after alpha-beta-depleted transplantation in children. Unique molecular identifiers were incorporated into the prepared TCRbeta library. TCRdb passed the PCR reads through MiXCR, listing each CDR3 protein once. The table has 90,000 to 100,000 distinct CDR3 sequences, under 25% seen once. The input for sequencing was PBMCs, taken before TCRalphabeta/CD19-depleted stem cell transplant. Receptor source: a boy younger than 10 with acute lymphoblastic leukemia, due to receive a stem cell transplant.

This clonotype was observed many times. The chain has TRBV20-1 and TRBJ2-7; a possible D gene is TRBD1 (5 bases). The CDR3 extends over 14 amino acids. The V end lost 0 bases, the J end lost 4 bases, and 13 bases lay between the germline ends. CDR1 DFQATT and CDR2 SNEGSKA come from the germline V gene (reference sequence). This chain's CDR3 is CSARDEAPGYEQYF. The CDR3, as DNA: TGCAGTGCTAGAGATGAGGCACCAGGGTACGAGCAGTACTTC.

The chain is built from TRBV20-1 and TRBJ2-3; 7 positions match TRBD1. V shed 3 bases, J shed 4 bases, and the junction held 7 bases outside the gene matches. There are 14 residues in the CDR3. Germline-derived CDR1 and CDR2 are DFQATT and SNEGSKA (reference sequence). The DNA for the CDR3 is TGCAGTGCTAGGCCAGGGGGAGAGGCAGATACGCAGTATTTT. As protein: CSARPGGEADTQYF.

This clonotype has more than one count but fewer than ten. The rearrangement joins TRBV7-2 to TRBJ1-1, with TRBD1 as a possible D gene (6 bases). Germline assignment: CDR1 SGHTA and CDR2 FQGNSA. This CDR3 is 15 amino acids long. V shed 5 bases and J shed 1 base, with 14 bases lying between them. DNA for the CDR3: TGTGCCAGCAGCCGAGACAGGACGGGGAACACTGAAGCTTTCTTT. It is translated as CASSRDRTGNTEAFF.

The rearrangement joins TRBV6-1 to TRBJ1-1; no firm D call. CDR3 length equals 15 residues. Deletions cut 8 bases from V and 6 bases from J, with 22 bases between. The germline gives CDR1 MNHNS, CDR2 SASEGT. This chain's CDR3 is CASVGSGPRVAEAFF. The CDR3 DNA sequence: TGTGCCAGCGTCGGGTCCGGCCCGCGGGTAGCTGAAGCTTTCTTT.

The chain employs TRBV7-9 and TRBJ2-1; TRBD1 aligns across 9 bases. The trim removed 7 bases at V and 7 bases at J, leaving 11 bases unmatched. Germline lookup yields CDR1 SEHNR and CDR2 FQNEAQ (reference sequence). This CDR3 spans 15 amino acids. CDR3 bases: TGTGCCAGCATCCTGGGGACAGGGTCATCAAATGAGCAGTTCTTC. This translates into CASILGTGSSNEQFF.

The CDR3 region has the DNA TGTGCCACCAGTGATGCTAGCGGGAGGAGCTCCTCTTACAATGAGCAGTTCTTC. This encodes CATSDASGRSSSYNEQFF. The V call is TRBV24-1, the J call TRBJ2-1; 11 positions match TRBD2. The CDR3 covers 18 residues. J was trimmed by 4 bases and V by 3 bases; bases with no gene match: 10. Germline-derived CDR1 and CDR2 are KGHDR and SFDVKD.

This clonotype was counted many times. The chain is built from TRBV5-1 and TRBJ2-3, with D possibly being TRBD2 (6 bases). This CDR3 region has 16 residues. Germline CDR1 is SGHRS and CDR2 is YFSETQ. V gave up 0 bases and J gave up 5 bases, with 16 bases separating them. The CDR3 sequence: CASSLGHSGGLDTQYF. The CDR3 DNA reads TGCGCCAGCAGCTTGGGTCATAGCGGAGGTCTAGATACGCAGTATTTT.

DNA for the CDR3: TGTGCCAGCAGTGAACGTCCAGGGGAGGGGGCTGAAGCTTTCTTT. It encodes CASSERPGEGAEAFF. The V and J genes are TRBV2 and TRBJ1-1; possibly TRBD1 for D (6 bases). CDR1 is SNHLY, CDR2 FYNNEI, per germline. Trimming pared 2 bases from V and 6 bases from J, leaving 16 bases between. The CDR3 runs to 15 residues.

The chain is built from TRBV20-1 and TRBJ2-1; TRBD2 agrees at 10 bases. V lost 1 base to trimming and J lost 4 bases; unmatched junction nucleotides: 10. This CDR3 is 17 amino acids long. Per the germline V gene, CDR1 is DFQATT and CDR2 is SNEGSKA (reference sequence). The CDR3 sequence is CSARGTSGGASYNEQFF. The CDR3 DNA is TGCAGTGCTAGAGGGACTAGCGGAGGGGCTTCATACAATGAGCAGTTCTTC.

This clonotype was counted ten times or more. The chain couples TRBV29-1 to TRBJ2-7; D remains unclear. V was cut by 4 bases and J by 2 bases, with 15 bases left in between. There are 14 residues in the CDR3. Germline V gives CDR1 SQVTM, CDR2 ANQGSEA. CDR3: CSVVSLGSPYEQYF. CDR3 DNA sequence: TGCAGCGTTGTAAGTTTGGGCAGCCCCTACGAGCAGTACTTC.

This clonotype was seen only a few times. V is TRBV4-3 and J is TRBJ2-1, with D possibly TRBD2 on 6 matching bases. Per germline, CDR1 LGHNA and CDR2 YSLEER. This CDR3 has 17 residues. The V and J ends lost 5 bases and 3 bases respectively, with 20 bases between them. Written as DNA, the CDR3 is TGCGCCAGCAGCAAGGGGAATACGGGAGATGGCTACAATGAGCAGTTCTTC. Its translation is CASSKGNTGDGYNEQFF.

This rearrangement joins TRBV10-2 to TRBJ2-3; D gene unclear. V lost 6 bases, J lost 4 bases, and 8 bases lay in between. There are 12 residues in the CDR3. Germline loops: CDR1 WSHSY, CDR2 SAAADI. Here the CDR3 reads CASRESADTQYF. In nucleotides, the CDR3 is TGCGCCAGCAGGGAAAGCGCAGATACGCAGTATTTT.

This clonotype has ten or more counts. The chain couples TRBV25-1 to TRBJ1-2; D not certain. The ends were cut back, 3 bases at V and 2 bases at J, with 1 base in the middle. The CDR3 sequence is 11 residues long. Germline V lookup: CDR1 MGHDK, CDR2 SYGVNS. The CDR3 is CASSENYGYTF. CDR3 DNA sequence: TGTGCCAGCAGTGAGAACTATGGCTACACCTTC.

This sequence joins TRBV10-3 and TRBJ2-7; 7 positions match TRBD2. V dropped 7 bases and J dropped 6; count of bases not matched to a gene: 18. Per germline, CDR1 ENHRY and CDR2 SYGVKD. CDR3 length equals 16 residues. CDR3 sequence (DNA): TGTGCCATCACCGGTGGGAGGGAGGGTTCCTTACGCGAGCAGTACTTC. It codes for CAITGGREGSLREQYF.

The chain combines TRBV15 with TRBJ2-5; D not certain. Germline V gene sequence: CDR1 LNHNV, CDR2 YYDKDF (reference sequence). Trimming stripped 1 base from V and 5 bases from J, with 11 bases between. CDR3 length: 14 residues. The DNA for the CDR3 is TGTGCCACCAGCAGAGCCCCCCTCGGGGAGACCCAGTACTTC. It is translated as CATSRAPLGETQYF.

In this sample, this clonotype turned up a few times. The V gene is TRBV12-3 or TRBV12-4, the J gene TRBJ1-2, with 9 bases identical to TRBD1. The CDR3 runs 14 residues. Germline trimming cut 6 bases from V and 8 bases from J; bases unmatched to any gene: 10. CDR3 nucleotides: TGTGCCAGCAGCCCCCGGGGGGACAGGGAAGGCTACACCTTC. This encodes CASSPRGDREGYTF.

This clonotype was seen a few times. The genes are TRBV6-1 and TRBJ1-5; possibly TRBD1 for D (5 bases). Trimming removed 6 bases from V and 4 bases from J, with 10 bases in between. The CDR3 is 13 residues long. Germline CDR1 is MNHNS and CDR2 is SASEGT. The CDR3 spells CASRGGVNQPQHF. The CDR3 DNA is TGTGCCAGCAGAGGAGGGGTTAATCAGCCCCAGCATTTT.

This clonotype was seen a few times. This chain joins TRBV7-2 and TRBJ1-2; D is possibly TRBD1 (5 bases). The CDR3 sequence is 15 residues long. Trimming shortened V by 7 bases and J by 0 bases, and 15 bases separated the two germline ends. Per the germline V gene, CDR1 is SGHTA and CDR2 is FQGNSA. CDR3 sequence (DNA): TGTGCCAGCACCCCGACGGGGGGGGCTAACTATGGCTACACCTTC. Protein: CASTPTGGANYGYTF.

This clonotype was seen a few times. The J gene is TRBJ2-3, the V gene TRBV7-6; D unresolved. Trimming took off 2 bases at V and 2 bases at J, with 8 bases between the two ends. This CDR3 has 14 residues. The germline CDR1 and CDR2 sequences are SGHVS and FNYEAQ. CDR3 nucleotides: TGTGCCAGCAGCTTAAAGGCGGCCACAGATACGCAGTATTTT. It is translated as CASSLKAATDTQYF.

This clonotype turned up a few times. This chain joins TRBV14 and TRBJ2-3, with 12 bases lining up with TRBD2. This CDR3 has 17 residues. Germline V gene sequence: CDR1 SGHDN, CDR2 FVKESK. V gave up 1 base and J gave up 2 bases; unmatched junction bases: 4. The DNA of the CDR3 is TGTGCCAGCAGCCAAGTTGGACTAGCGGGGATCACAGATACGCAGTATTTT. This translates into CASSQVGLAGITDTQYF.

In its sample, this clonotype was seen a few times. This sequence joins TRBV5-1 and TRBJ1-1; 9 bases map to TRBD1. CDR3 size: 15 residues. In germline, CDR1 is SGHRS, CDR2 YFSETQ. V trimming: 1 base; J trimming: 0 bases; junction bases outside the gene matches: 1. The CDR3 bases are TGCGCCAGCAGCTTGAGACAGGGGGTGAACACTGAAGCTTTCTTT. Protein: CASSLRQGVNTEAFF.

A few counts support this clonotype. The junction does not match germline at one end; this may be a read error. The V and J genes are TRBV6-6 and TRBJ1-1; D uncertain. The CDR3 is 12 residues long. Looked up from germline, CDR1 is MNHNY and CDR2 is SVGAGI (reference sequence). The chain's CDR3 is CASSYSITEAFF. The CDR3 coding sequence is TGTGCCAGCAGCTACTCCATCACTGAAGCTTTCTTT.

This clonotype was seen a few times. The rearrangement links TRBV4-1 to TRBJ1-5; D is unresolved. CDR3 length: 13 amino acids. With 4 bases removed from V and 7 bases from J, the gap between germline ends came to 11 bases. Germline V gene data show CDR1 as MGHRA and CDR2 as YSYEKL. The CDR3 DNA sequence: TGCGCCAGCAGCCCTCCCGGGAGACAGCCCCAGCATTTT. Encoded protein: CASSPPGRQPQHF.

The chain links TRBV2 to TRBJ1-1, with D hard to call. The germline CDR1 and CDR2 sequences are SNHLY and FYNNEI. The V gene lost 3 bases and the J gene lost 4 bases, with 6 bases spanning the gap. This CDR3 region has 12 residues. The CDR3 bases are TGTGCCAGCAGTGAGCGGTTCACTGAAGCTTTCTTT. It is translated as CASSERFTEAFF.

This clonotype was seen at least ten times. The chain combines TRBV5-1 with TRBJ2-1; 7 bases fit TRBD1. Germline CDR1 is SGHRS and CDR2 is YFSETQ. The length of the CDR3 is 15 residues. With V trimmed by 0 bases and J by 2 bases, 2 bases remained unmatched. CDR3 nucleotide sequence: TGCGCCAGCAGCTTGGGCCAGGGGGCCTACAATGAGCAGTTCTTC. Protein product: CASSLGQGAYNEQFF.

The genes are TRBV5-1 and TRBJ2-7; TRBD2 might be the D (6 bases). Per germline, CDR1 SGHRS and CDR2 YFSETQ. The germline V and J ends were trimmed by 5 bases and 4 bases, with 16 bases remaining between them. The CDR3 is made up of 14 amino acids. CDR3 bases: TGCGCCAGCAGGGTCGGAGGGAAGACTTACGAGCAGTACTTC. The encoded protein is CASRVGGKTYEQYF.

This clonotype has ten or more counts. V is TRBV7-2 and J is TRBJ2-7, with TRBD2 matching over 12 bases. The V gene's germline CDR1 is SGHTA and CDR2 FQGNSA. The CDR3 contains 14 residues. V lost 5 bases to trimming and J lost 3 bases; unmatched junction nucleotides: 2. The CDR3 reads CASSGGLAGYEQYF. The CDR3 DNA reads TGTGCCAGCAGCGGGGGACTAGCGGGCTACGAGCAGTACTTC.

The genes are TRBV5-1 and TRBJ2-3; unclear D gene. Trimming took off 4 bases at V and 5 bases at J, with 20 bases between the two ends. The CDR3 covers 16 residues. From germline, CDR1 is SGHRS and CDR2 YFSETQ. CDR3: CASSPGRVPVKDTQYF. DNA for the CDR3: TGCGCCAGCAGCCCGGGTCGTGTACCCGTGAAAGATACGCAGTATTTT.

This clonotype showed up just a few times. The V and J genes are TRBV11-3 and TRBJ2-1; 8 bases align to TRBD1. V trimming: 4 bases; J trimming: 5 bases; junction bases outside the gene matches: 4. The length of the CDR3 is 14 residues. From germline, CDR1 is SGHNT and CDR2 YENEEA. CDR3 coding DNA: TGTGCCAGCAGCTCCAGGGGGCCCGACAATGAGCAGTTCTTC. Amino acids: CASSSRGPDNEQFF.

This clonotype was picked up a small number of times. The V gene is TRBV20-1, the J gene TRBJ2-7, with a tentative D call TRBD1 (7 bases). Looked up from germline, CDR1 is DFQATT and CDR2 is SNEGSKA (reference sequence). The CDR3 is 15 residues long. Trimming stripped 2 bases from V and 4 bases from J, with 18 bases between. The CDR3 protein is CSARNGRGEQYEQYF. Written as DNA, the CDR3 is TGCAGTGCTAGAAACGGCAGGGGGGAGCAGTACGAGCAGTACTTC.